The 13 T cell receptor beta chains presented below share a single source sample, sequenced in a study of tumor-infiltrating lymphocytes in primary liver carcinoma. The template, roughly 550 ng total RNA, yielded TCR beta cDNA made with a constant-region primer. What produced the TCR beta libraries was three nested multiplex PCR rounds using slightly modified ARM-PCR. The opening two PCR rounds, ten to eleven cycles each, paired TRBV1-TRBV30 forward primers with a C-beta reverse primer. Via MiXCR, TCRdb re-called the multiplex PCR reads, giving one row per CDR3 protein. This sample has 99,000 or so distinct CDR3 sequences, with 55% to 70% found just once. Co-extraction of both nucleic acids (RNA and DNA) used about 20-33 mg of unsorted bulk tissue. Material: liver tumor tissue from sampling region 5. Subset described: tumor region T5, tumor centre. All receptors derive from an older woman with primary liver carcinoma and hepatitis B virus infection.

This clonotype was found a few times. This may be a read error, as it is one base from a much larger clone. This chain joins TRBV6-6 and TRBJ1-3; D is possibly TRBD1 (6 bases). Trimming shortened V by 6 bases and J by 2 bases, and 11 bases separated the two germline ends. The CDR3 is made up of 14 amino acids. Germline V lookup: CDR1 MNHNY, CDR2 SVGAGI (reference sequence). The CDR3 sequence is CASRAAGAGNTIYF. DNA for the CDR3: TGTGCCAGCAGGGCGGCAGGGGCTGGAAACACCATATATTTT.

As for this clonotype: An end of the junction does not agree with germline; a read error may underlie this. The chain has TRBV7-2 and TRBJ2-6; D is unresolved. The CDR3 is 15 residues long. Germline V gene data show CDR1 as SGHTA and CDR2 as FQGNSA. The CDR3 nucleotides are TGTGCCAACAGCTTAGGAAGGGCTGGGGCCAACGTCCTGACTTTC. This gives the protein CANSLGRAGANVLTF.

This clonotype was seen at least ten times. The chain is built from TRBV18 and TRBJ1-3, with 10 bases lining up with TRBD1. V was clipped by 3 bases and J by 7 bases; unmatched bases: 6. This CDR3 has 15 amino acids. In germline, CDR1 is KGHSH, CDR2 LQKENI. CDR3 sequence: CASSPRDRGHNTIYF. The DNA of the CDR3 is TGTGCCAGCTCACCTCGTGACAGGGGGCATAACACCATATATTTT. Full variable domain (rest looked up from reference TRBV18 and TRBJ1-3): NAGVMQNPRHLVRRRGQEARLRCSPMKGHSHVYWYRQLPEEGLKFMVYLQKENIIDESGMPKERFSAEFPKEGPSILRIQQVVRGDSAAYFCASSPRDRGHNTIYFGEGSWLTVV.

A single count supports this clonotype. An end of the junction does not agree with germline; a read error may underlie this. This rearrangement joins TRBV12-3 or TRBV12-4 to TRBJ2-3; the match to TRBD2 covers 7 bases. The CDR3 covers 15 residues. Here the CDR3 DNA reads TGTGTCAGCCTCTGGCGGGAGAAAAGCACAGATACGCAGTTTTTT. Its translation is CVSLWREKSTDTQFF.

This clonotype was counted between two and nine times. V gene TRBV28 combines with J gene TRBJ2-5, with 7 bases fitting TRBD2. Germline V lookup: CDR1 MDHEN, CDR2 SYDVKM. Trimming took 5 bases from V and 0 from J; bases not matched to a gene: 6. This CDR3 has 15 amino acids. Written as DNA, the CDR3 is TGTGCCAGCAGTGGGGGGGACGGCCACCAAGAGACCCAGTACTTC. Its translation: CASSGGDGHQETQYF.

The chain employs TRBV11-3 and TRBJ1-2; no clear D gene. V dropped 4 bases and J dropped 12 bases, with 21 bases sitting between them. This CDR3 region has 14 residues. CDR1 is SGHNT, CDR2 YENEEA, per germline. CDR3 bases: TGTGCCAGCAGCTACACTGCCAGCCTTGGAGGCCACACCTTC. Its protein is CASSYTASLGGHTF.

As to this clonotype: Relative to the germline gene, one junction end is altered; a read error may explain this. CDR3 amino acids: CAGSPPQGPTGGLFF. The CDR3 DNA sequence: TGTGCCGGCAGCCCTCCGCAGGGACCGACCGGGGGGCTGTTCTTT. The chain employs TRBV11-2 and TRBJ2-2; possibly TRBD2 for D (7 bases). This CDR3 spans 15 amino acids. Looked up from germline, CDR1 is SGHAT and CDR2 is FQNNGV. Variable domain in full (rest from reference TRBV11-2 and TRBJ2-2): EAGVAQSPRYKIIEKRQSVAFWCNPISGHATLYWYQQILGQGPKLLIQFQNNGVVDDSQLPKDRFSAERLKGVDSTLKIQPAKLEDSAVYLCAGSPPQGPTGGLFFGEGSRLTVL.

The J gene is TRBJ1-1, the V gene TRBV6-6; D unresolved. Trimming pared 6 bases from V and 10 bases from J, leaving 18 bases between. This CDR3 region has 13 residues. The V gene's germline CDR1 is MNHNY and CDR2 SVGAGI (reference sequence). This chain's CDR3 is CASRTTWDSGAFF. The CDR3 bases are TGTGCCAGCAGAACAACATGGGATTCGGGAGCTTTCTTT.

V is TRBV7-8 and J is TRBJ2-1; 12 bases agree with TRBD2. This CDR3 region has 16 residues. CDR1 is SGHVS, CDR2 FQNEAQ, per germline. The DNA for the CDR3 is TGTACCATCAGCTCCAGCGCTAGCGGGAGGGTGAATGAGCAGTTCTTC. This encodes CTISSSASGRVNEQFF.

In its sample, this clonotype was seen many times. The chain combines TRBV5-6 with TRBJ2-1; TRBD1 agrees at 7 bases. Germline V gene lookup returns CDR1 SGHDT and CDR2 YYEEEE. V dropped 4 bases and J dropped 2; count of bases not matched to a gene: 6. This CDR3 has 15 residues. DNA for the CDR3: TGTGCCAGCAGCCCGGACAGGATCCCCTACAATGAGCAGTTCTTC. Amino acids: CASSPDRIPYNEQFF.

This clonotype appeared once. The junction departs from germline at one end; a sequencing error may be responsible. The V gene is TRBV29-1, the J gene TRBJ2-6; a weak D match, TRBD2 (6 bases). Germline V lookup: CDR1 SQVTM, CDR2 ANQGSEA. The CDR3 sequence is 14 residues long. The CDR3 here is CSVSRDGEADVLNF. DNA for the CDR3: TGCAGCGTTAGCCGGGACGGGGAGGCCGACGTCCTGAATTTC.

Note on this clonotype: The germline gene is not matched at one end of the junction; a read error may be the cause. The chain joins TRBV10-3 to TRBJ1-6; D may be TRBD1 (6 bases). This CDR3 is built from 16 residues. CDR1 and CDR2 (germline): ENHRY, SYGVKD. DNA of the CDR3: TGTGTCATCAGTGAGTCCAACACAGGGTCGGGCTCACCCCTCCACTTC. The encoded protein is CVISESNTGSGSPLHF.

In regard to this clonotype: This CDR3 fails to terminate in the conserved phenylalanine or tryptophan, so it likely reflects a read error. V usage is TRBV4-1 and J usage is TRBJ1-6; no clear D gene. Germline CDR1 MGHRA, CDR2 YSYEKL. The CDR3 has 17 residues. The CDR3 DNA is TGCGCCAGCAGCCAAGTTAATGGCGGGCTTTCCAGTTCACTCCTCCACTTA. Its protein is CASSQVNGGLSSSLLHL.